This T cell receptor (beta chain) comes out of a study of early T cells in non-severe SARS-CoV-2 infection. Study summary: Sequencing targeted bulk RNA from unsorted whole blood, leaving chains unpaired. Regarding the study as a whole: VDJdb matches were skewed toward anti-spike CD8 T cell responses.

This CDR3 is 14 amino acids long. Deletions cut 6 bases from V and 5 bases from J, with 11 bases between. Each cDNA molecule carried a unique molecular identifier. TCRdb used MiXCR to reprocess the 5' RACE reads, holding one entry per CDR3 protein. The sample holds roughly 46,000 distinct CDR3 sequences; less than 9.5% are singletons and the top ten take over 4%. This clonotype was observed at least ten times. The antigen is not known. This specimen consisted of whole blood, obtained at baseline. This clonotype was obtained from an adult who was a healthcare worker with PCR-confirmed SARS-CoV-2 infection or an uninfected control (not recorded which). This chain joins TRBV12-3 or TRBV12-4 and TRBJ1-6; D not resolved. CDR3 DNA: TGTGCCAGCAGCCAAGGGAAAAATAATTCACCCCTCCACTTT. It encodes CASSQGKNNSPLHF.